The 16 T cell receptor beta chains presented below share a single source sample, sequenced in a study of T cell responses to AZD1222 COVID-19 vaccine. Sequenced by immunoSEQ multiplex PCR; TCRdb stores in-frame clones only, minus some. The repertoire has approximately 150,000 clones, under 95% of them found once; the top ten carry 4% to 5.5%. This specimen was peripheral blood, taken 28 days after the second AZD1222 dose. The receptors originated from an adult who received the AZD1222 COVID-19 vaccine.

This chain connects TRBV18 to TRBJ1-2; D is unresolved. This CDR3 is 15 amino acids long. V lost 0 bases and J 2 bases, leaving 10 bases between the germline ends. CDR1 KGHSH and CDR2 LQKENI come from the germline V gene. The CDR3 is CASSPPSQLNYGYTF. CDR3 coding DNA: TGTGCCAGCTCACCACCGTCCCAGCTAAACTATGGCTACACCTTC.

The CDR3 DNA sequence: TGTGCCAGCAGTTACTATCCCACTAGCGGGACAGATGAGCAGTTCTTC. It yields the protein CASSYYPTSGTDEQFF. This rearrangement joins TRBV6-6 to TRBJ2-1; TRBD2 matches 10 bases. The length of the CDR3 is 16 residues. The V gene end was trimmed by 1 base and the J gene end by 8 bases; junction bases not matched to a gene: 8. CDR1 and CDR2 from the germline V gene are MNHNY and SVGAGI (reference sequence).

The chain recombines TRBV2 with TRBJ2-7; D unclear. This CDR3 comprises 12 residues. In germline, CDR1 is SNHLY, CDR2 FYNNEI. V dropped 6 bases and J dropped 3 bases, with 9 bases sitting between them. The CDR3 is CASRVDGYEQYF. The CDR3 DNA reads TGTGCCAGCAGAGTGGACGGCTACGAGCAGTACTTC. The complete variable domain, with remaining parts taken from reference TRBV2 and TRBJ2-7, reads EPEVTQTPSHQVTQMGQEVILRCVPISNHLYFYWYRQILGQKVEFLVSFYNNEISEKSEIFDDQFSVERPDGSNFTLKIRSTKLEDSAMYFCASRVDGYEQYFGPGTRLTVT.

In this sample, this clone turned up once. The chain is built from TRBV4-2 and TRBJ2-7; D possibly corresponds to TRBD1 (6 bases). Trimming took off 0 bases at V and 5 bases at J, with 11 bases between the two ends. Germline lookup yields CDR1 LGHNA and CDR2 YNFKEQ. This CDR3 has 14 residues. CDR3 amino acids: CASSQETGTDEQYF. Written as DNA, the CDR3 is TGTGCCAGCAGCCAAGAAACAGGGACCGACGAGCAGTACTTC.

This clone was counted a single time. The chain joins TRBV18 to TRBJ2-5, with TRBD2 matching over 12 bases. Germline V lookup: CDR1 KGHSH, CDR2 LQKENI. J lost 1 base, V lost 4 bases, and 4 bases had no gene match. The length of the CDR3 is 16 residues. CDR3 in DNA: TGTGCCAGCTCACTCCTAGCGGGAGGGCTCCAAGAGACCCAGTACTTC. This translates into CASSLLAGGLQETQYF.

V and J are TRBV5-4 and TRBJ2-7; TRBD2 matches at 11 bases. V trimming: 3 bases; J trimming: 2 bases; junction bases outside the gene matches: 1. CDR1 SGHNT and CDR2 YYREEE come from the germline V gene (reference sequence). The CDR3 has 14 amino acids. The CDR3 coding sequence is TGTGCCAGCAGCTGGGGACTAGCGGCCTACGAGCAGTACTTC. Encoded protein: CASSWGLAAYEQYF.

CDR3 DNA: TGTGCCAGCAGTTTCCGCTCCGGGACACAGAACACTGAAGCTTTCTTT. Protein sequence: CASSFRSGTQNTEAFF. The chain combines TRBV6-5 with TRBJ1-1; D possibly corresponds to TRBD1 (6 bases). V dropped 4 bases and J dropped 1 base, with 16 bases sitting between them. Germline loops: CDR1 MNHEY, CDR2 SVGAGI. CDR3 length: 16 amino acids.

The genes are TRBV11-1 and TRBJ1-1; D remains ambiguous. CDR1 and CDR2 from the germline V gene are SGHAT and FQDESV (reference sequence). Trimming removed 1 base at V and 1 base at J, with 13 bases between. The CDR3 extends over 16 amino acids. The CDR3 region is CASSLVMPGTNTEAFF. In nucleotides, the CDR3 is TGTGCCAGCAGCTTAGTCATGCCCGGAACGAACACTGAAGCTTTCTTT.

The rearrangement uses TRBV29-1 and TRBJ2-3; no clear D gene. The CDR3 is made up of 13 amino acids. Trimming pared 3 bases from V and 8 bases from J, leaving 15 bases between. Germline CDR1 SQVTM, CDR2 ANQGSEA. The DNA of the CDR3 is TGCAGCGTTGATGATAGTACTTTCCGTACGCAGTATTTT. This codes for CSVDDSTFRTQYF.

The chain's CDR3 is CASSLGLAGGPETQYF. CDR3 bases: TGTGCCAGCAGCTTAGGGTTAGCGGGAGGGCCCGAGACCCAGTACTTC. The chain links TRBV7-3 to TRBJ2-5, with 11 bases fitting TRBD2. J was trimmed by 5 bases and V by 2 bases; bases with no gene match: 7. This CDR3 region has 16 residues. Per the germline V gene, CDR1 is SGHTA and CDR2 is FQGTGA.

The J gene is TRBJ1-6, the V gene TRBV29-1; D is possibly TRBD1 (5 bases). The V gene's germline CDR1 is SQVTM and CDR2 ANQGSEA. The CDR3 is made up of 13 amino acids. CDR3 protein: CGAIVFHNSPLHF. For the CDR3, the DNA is TGCGGGGCGATCGTCTTTCACAATTCACCCCTCCACTTT.

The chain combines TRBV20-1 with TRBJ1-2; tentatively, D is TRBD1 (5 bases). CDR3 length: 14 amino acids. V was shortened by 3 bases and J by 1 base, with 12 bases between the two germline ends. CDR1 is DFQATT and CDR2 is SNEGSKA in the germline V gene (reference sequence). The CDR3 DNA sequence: TGCAGTGCTAGTGGGGCGGACGGTAACTATGGCTACACCTTC. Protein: CSASGADGNYGYTF.

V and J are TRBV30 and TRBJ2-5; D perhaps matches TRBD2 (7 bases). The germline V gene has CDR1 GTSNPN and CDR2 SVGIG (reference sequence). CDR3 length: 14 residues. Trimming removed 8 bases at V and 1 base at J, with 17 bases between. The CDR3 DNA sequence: TGTGCCGGATGGTGGGAGGGGGTCCAAGAGACCCAGTACTTC. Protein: CAGWWEGVQETQYF.

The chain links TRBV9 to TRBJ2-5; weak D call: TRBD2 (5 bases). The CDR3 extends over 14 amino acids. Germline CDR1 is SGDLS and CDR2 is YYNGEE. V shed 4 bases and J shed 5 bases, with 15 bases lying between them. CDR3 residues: CASSPDGRAETQYF. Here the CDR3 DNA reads TGTGCCAGCAGCCCAGACGGGCGGGCGGAGACCCAGTACTTC.

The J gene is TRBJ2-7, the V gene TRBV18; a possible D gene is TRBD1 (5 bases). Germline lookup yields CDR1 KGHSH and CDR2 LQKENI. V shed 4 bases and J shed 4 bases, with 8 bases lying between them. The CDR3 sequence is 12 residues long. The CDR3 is CASSRGIYEQYF. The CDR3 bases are TGTGCCAGCTCACGGGGCATTTACGAGCAGTACTTC.

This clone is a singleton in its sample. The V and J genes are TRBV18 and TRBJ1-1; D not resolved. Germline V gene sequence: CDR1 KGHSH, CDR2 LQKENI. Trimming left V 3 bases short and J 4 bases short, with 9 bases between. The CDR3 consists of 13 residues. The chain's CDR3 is CASSPFWGTEAFF. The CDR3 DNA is TGTGCCAGCTCACCCTTTTGGGGCACTGAAGCTTTCTTT. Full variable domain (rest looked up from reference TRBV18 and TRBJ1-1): NAGVMQNPRHLVRRRGQEARLRCSPMKGHSHVYWYRQLPEEGLKFMVYLQKENIIDESGMPKERFSAEFPKEGPSILRIQQVVRGDSAAYFCASSPFWGTEAFFGQGTRLTVV.